The sequence of this TCR beta chain was determined in a study of blood T cells in healthy people across ages. Study as a whole: Per two T cells, template switching captured roughly one barcoded beta molecule.

A remark on this clonotype: The antigen is unknown.

A second about 6 to 11 cycle PCR used barcoded and J-beta primers. TCRdb used MiXCR to reprocess the 5' RACE reads, holding one entry per CDR3 protein. This sample yields 890,000 or so distinct CDR3 sequences, of which around 62% are seen a single time; about a quarter belongs to the top ten. Study conclusions and caveats: The long-lived group displayed more naive CD4+ cells, plus higher diversity, than the aged donors did. One million T cells yielded diversity estimates that were considered underestimates.

This CDR3 is 12 amino acids long. V lost 5 bases, J lost 10 bases, and 15 bases lay in between. The germline V gene has CDR1 SGHTA and CDR2 FQGNSA. Material for sequencing was blood. The receptor comes from a man aged 25 to 45 in good health. J is TRBJ2-7 and V is TRBV7-2; D perhaps matches TRBD1 (6 bases). CDR3 amino acids: CASSPPGTNQYF. The CDR3 nucleotides are TGTGCCAGCAGCCCCCCCGGGACAAATCAGTACTTC.